Shown below are 9 T cell receptor beta chains from a single sample sequenced in a study of blood T cell repertoires in COVID-19. Generated by immunoSEQ multiplex PCR, the TCRdb table keeps only in-frame clones and is missing some. This table holds roughly 100,000 clones, approximately 76% found once. Source material: peripheral blood. These receptors originate from a woman aged 65 to 85 with acute or convalescent COVID-19.

The CDR3 DNA sequence: TGTGCCAGCAGCCAAGCGTACCCCGGGACAGGGAATGGCTACACCTTC. Encoded protein: CASSQAYPGTGNGYTF. V gene TRBV3-1 (or the pseudogene TRBV3-2) combines with J gene TRBJ1-2, with 9 nucleotides matching TRBD1. Germline trimming cut 1 base from V and 6 bases from J; bases unmatched to any gene: 9. The CDR3 is 16 residues long. Germline lookup yields CDR1 LGHDT and CDR2 YNNKEL (reference sequence).

The chain carries TRBV3-1 (or the pseudogene TRBV3-2) and TRBJ1-1; tentatively, D is TRBD1 (6 bases). The CDR3 sequence is 19 residues long. Between the trimmed V and J ends, which lost 2 bases and 6 bases, there was a span of 28 bases. In germline, CDR1 is LGHDT, CDR2 YNNKEL (reference sequence). DNA of the CDR3: TGTGCCAGCAGCCAATTCACGGGTTGGAACAGGGCGGTTGTCGCTGAAGCTTTCTTT. Residues: CASSQFTGWNRAVVAEAFF.

The chain carries TRBV7-8 and TRBJ2-7; unclear D gene. V was pared by 5 bases and J by 2 bases, with 4 bases between. Looked up from germline, CDR1 is SGHVS and CDR2 is FQNEAQ. This CDR3 is built from 11 residues. The CDR3 region is CASSRAYEQYF. For the CDR3, the DNA is TGTGCCAGCAGCCGCGCCTACGAGCAGTACTTC.

This clone was detected only a few times. The chain recombines TRBV11-2 with TRBJ2-3; D not certain. Trimming stripped 5 bases from V and 0 bases from J, with 9 bases between. The CDR3 is 14 amino acids. From germline, CDR1 is SGHAT and CDR2 FQNNGV. Here the CDR3 reads CASSPPTSTDTQYF. CDR3 bases: TGTGCCAGCAGCCCCCCTACTAGCACAGATACGCAGTATTTT.

This clone was recorded only once. The rearrangement links TRBV27 to TRBJ1-6, with a tentative D call TRBD1 (5 bases). The CDR3 totals 13 residues. In germline, CDR1 is MNHEY, CDR2 SMNVEV (reference sequence). Trimming cost V 8 bases and J 9 bases, with 14 bases left between them. The CDR3 DNA is TGTGCCAGCGGCAGGGAGGGGCGTTCACCCCTCCACTTT. This gives the protein CASGREGRSPLHF.

The chain combines TRBV7-2 with TRBJ2-7; possibly TRBD2 for D (6 bases). Germline V gives CDR1 SGHTA, CDR2 FQGNSA. The CDR3 extends over 16 amino acids. Trimming removed 2 bases from V and 0 bases from J, with 14 bases in between. This chain's CDR3 is CASSLIRGTYSYEQYF. CDR3 coding DNA: TGTGCCAGCAGCTTAATACGGGGGACCTACTCCTACGAGCAGTACTTC.

This clone turned up a few times. The chain has TRBV3-1 (or the pseudogene TRBV3-2) and TRBJ2-1, with 10 bases identical to TRBD1. Germline V lookup: CDR1 LGHDT, CDR2 YNNKEL (reference sequence). V was clipped by 1 base and J by 5 bases; unmatched bases: 5. The CDR3 totals 16 residues. The CDR3 spells CASSQAGQGKDNEQFF. CDR3 coding DNA: TGTGCCAGCAGCCAAGCGGGACAGGGGAAAGACAATGAGCAGTTCTTC.

V and J are TRBV7-6 and TRBJ2-3; D is perhaps TRBD1 (5 bases). CDR1 and CDR2 from the germline V gene are SGHVS and FNYEAQ. Trimming removed 2 bases at V and 0 bases at J, with 9 bases between. The CDR3 spans 15 residues. The DNA for the CDR3 is TGTGCCAGCAGCTTATTAGGGGAAAGCACAGATACGCAGTATTTT. It encodes CASSLLGESTDTQYF.

The chain couples TRBV5-4 to TRBJ2-2; the D is unclear. The CDR3 runs to 13 residues. V was cut by 5 bases and J by 1 base, with 6 bases left in between. In germline, CDR1 is SGHNT, CDR2 YYREEE (reference sequence). The CDR3 DNA reads TGTGCCAGCAGTCACAGGAACACCGGGGAGCTGTTTTTT. It translates to CASSHRNTGELFF.